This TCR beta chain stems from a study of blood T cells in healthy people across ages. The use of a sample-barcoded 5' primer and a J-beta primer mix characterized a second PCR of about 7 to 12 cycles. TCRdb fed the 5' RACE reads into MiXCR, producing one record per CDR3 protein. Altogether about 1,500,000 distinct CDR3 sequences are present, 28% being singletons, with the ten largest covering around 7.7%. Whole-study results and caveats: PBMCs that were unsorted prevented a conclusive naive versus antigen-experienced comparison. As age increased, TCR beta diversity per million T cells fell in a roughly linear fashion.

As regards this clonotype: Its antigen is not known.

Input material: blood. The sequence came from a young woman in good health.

The CDR3 DNA sequence: TGCGCCAGCAGCCCAAGTCGGGCTAGCGGGGGGGGGACTAGCACAGATACGCAGTATTTT. Its protein product is CASSPSRASGGGTSTDTQYF. The genes are TRBV4-1 and TRBJ2-3; TRBD2 aligns across 12 bases. This CDR3 has 20 amino acids. Germline V gene lookup returns CDR1 MGHRA and CDR2 YSYEKL. The V segment lost 4 bases and the J segment 0 bases; nucleotides outside the gene matches: 14.